This is a list of T cell receptor beta chains from one sample in a study of T cell responses to AZD1222 COVID-19 vaccine. Assay used: immunoSEQ multiplex PCR; TCRdb lists only in-frame clones, some missing. This table has some 48,000 clones, 86% appearing once. The sample was peripheral blood, taken 28 days after the second AZD1222 dose. The origin of the receptors is an adult who received the AZD1222 COVID-19 vaccine. CDR3s include the opening cysteine and the closing phenylalanine or tryptophan. Fields, in order: D gene, J gene, clone size, V gene, CDR3 protein, CDR3 DNA. A D gene is named only where the DNA matches it firmly. Clone size, where shown, is once, few, many, or a class for clones that have expanded.

>TRBD1|TRBJ1-2|NA|TRBV4-1
CASSQVPGQGVNGYTF
TGCGCCAGCAGCCAAGTGCCGGGACAGGGGGTGAATGGCTACACCTTC
>NA|TRBJ1-1|NA|TRBV12-3/TRBV12-4
CASTTGMNTEAFF
TGTGCCAGTACTACAGGGATGAACACTGAAGCTTTCTTT
>NA|TRBJ2-5|NA|TRBV19
CASSSLKGGFGETQYF
TGTGCCAGTAGTAGCTTGAAGGGAGGTTTCGGAGAGACCCAGTACTTC
>NA|TRBJ1-3|NA|TRBV7-2
CASSQSGGSSGNTIYF
TGTGCCAGCAGCCAGAGTGGGGGGTCGTCTGGAAACACCATATATTTT
>NA|TRBJ2-7|NA|TRBV3-1/TRBV3-2
CASSPHVNYEQYF
TGTGCCAGCAGCCCCCATGTAAACTACGAGCAGTACTTC
>NA|TRBJ2-1|NA|TRBV19
CASSSQGFPSYNEQFF
TGTGCCAGTAGTTCGCAGGGTTTTCCCTCCTACAATGAGCAGTTCTTC
>TRBD1|TRBJ1-2|NA|TRBV18
CASSPGSPGQGSVGYTF
TGTGCCAGCTCACCGGGAAGTCCGGGACAGGGTTCCGTTGGCTACACCTTC
>NA|TRBJ2-7|few|TRBV19
CASSKGREIEEQYF
TGTGCCAGTAGTAAGGGCAGGGAAATAGAAGAGCAGTACTTC
>NA|TRBJ2-2|NA|TRBV12-5
CASGIPRGPGELFF
TGTGCTAGTGGTATCCCACGGGGTCCCGGGGAGCTGTTTTTT
>TRBD1|TRBJ1-4|NA|TRBV24-1
CATSDQGANEKLFF
TGTGCCACCAGTGATCAGGGGGCTAATGAAAAACTGTTTTTT
>NA|TRBJ1-5|NA|TRBV5-1
CASSLDSNQPQHF
TGCGCCAGCAGCTTAGATAGCAATCAGCCCCAGCATTTT
>TRBD2|TRBJ2-1|NA|TRBV5-1
CASSLTSGSINEQFF
TGCGCCAGCAGCTTAACTAGCGGGAGTATAAATGAGCAGTTCTTC
>NA|TRBJ2-7|NA|TRBV25-1
CASSESYEQYF
TGTGCCAGCAGTGAATCCTACGAGCAGTACTTC
>NA|TRBJ2-7|NA|TRBV27
CASSLSGPRGYEQYF
TGTGCCAGCAGTTTATCGGGGCCAAGGGGCTACGAGCAGTACTTC
>TRBD2|TRBJ2-1|NA|TRBV25-1
CASSPTLTSSVYNEQFF
TGTGCCAGCAGTCCCACGTTGACTAGCTCTGTCTACAATGAGCAGTTCTTC
>NA|TRBJ2-2|NA|TRBV11-3
CASSTRDQVNPGELFF
TGTGCCAGCAGCACCAGGGACCAAGTAAACCCGGGGGAGCTGTTTTTT
>NA|TRBJ2-7|NA|TRBV7-9
CASSLVSYEQYF
TGTGCCAGCAGCTTAGTTTCCTACGAGCAGTACTTC
>NA|TRBJ1-1|NA|TRBV29-1
CSAVYTEAFF
TGCAGCGCTGTATACACTGAAGCTTTCTTT
>NA|TRBJ2-1|few|TRBV19
CASSIFRTDNEQFF
TGTGCCAGTAGTATATTCAGGACAGACAATGAGCAGTTCTTC
>NA|TRBJ2-7|NA|TRBV7-9
CASSREGDEQYF
TGTGCCAGCAGCCGCGAGGGGGACGAGCAGTACTTC
>TRBD1|TRBJ1-2|NA|TRBV10-3
CAISGDRGNYGYTF
TGTGCCATCAGTGGGGACAGGGGGAACTATGGCTACACCTTC
>NA|TRBJ2-3|NA|TRBV4-3
CASSHITSTLMDTQYF
TGCGCCAGCAGCCACATAACTAGCACACTCATGGATACGCAGTATTTT
>NA|TRBJ2-1|NA|TRBV21-1
CASSPGMDDPTYNEQFF
TGTGCCAGCAGCCCCGGAATGGACGACCCCACCTACAATGAGCAGTTCTTC
>NA|TRBJ2-7|NA|TRBV28
CASSRTRRDYEQYF
TGTGCCAGCAGTAGAACAAGGCGGGATTACGAGCAGTACTTC
>NA|TRBJ2-5|NA|TRBV4-2
CASSQDLWETQYF
TGTGCCAGCAGCCAAGATCTTTGGGAGACCCAGTACTTC
>TRBD1|TRBJ1-1|NA|TRBV7-2
CASSPQGGRGSEAFF
TGTGCCAGCAGCCCCCAAGGGGGCCGGGGCTCTGAAGCTTTCTTT
>TRBD1|TRBJ2-6|NA|TRBV5-4
CASSFARDRGTGANVLTF
TGTGCCAGCAGCTTCGCCCGGGACAGGGGAACTGGGGCCAACGTCCTGACTTTC
>NA|TRBJ1-1|few|TRBV28
CASSLGQLNTEAFF
TGTGCCAGCAGTTTGGGTCAGTTGAACACTGAAGCTTTCTTT
>NA|TRBJ1-6|NA|TRBV9
CASSGGAANSPLHF
TGTGCCAGCAGCGGGGGGGCGGCTAATTCACCCCTCCACTTT
>NA|TRBJ1-1|NA|TRBV5-6
CASSLGGFRANTEAFF
TGTGCCAGCAGCCTGGGCGGTTTTAGGGCGAACACTGAAGCTTTCTTT
>NA|TRBJ2-2|NA|TRBV9
CASSVEATPLTGELFF
TGTGCCAGCAGCGTAGAGGCGACTCCCCTCACCGGGGAGCTGTTTTTT
>TRBD1|TRBJ1-1|NA|TRBV7-9
CASSADRGLKAFF
TGTGCCAGCAGCGCGGACAGGGGGTTGAAAGCTTTCTTT
>TRBD1|TRBJ1-2|NA|TRBV5-1
CASSLDIQGAAGYTF
TGCGCCAGCAGCTTGGACATACAGGGGGCGGCTGGCTACACCTTC
>NA|TRBJ2-3|NA|TRBV3-1/TRBV3-2
CASSPGTDSTDTQYF
TGTGCCAGCAGCCCCGGGACGGATAGCACAGATACGCAGTATTTT
>NA|TRBJ2-7|NA|TRBV3-1/TRBV3-2
CASSQEVGEQYF
TGTGCCAGCAGCCAAGAGGTCGGAGAGCAGTACTTC
>NA|TRBJ2-1|NA|TRBV5-1
CASSSEARYNEQFF
TGCGCCAGCAGCTCCGAAGCCCGCTACAATGAGCAGTTCTTC
>TRBD1|TRBJ2-6|NA|TRBV7-2
CASSWDRAGANVLTF
TGTGCCAGCAGCTGGGACAGGGCTGGGGCCAACGTCCTGACTTTC
>NA|TRBJ2-5|NA|TRBV9
CATQALGTQETQYF
TGTGCCACGCAGGCCTTAGGGACCCAAGAGACCCAGTACTTC
>NA|TRBJ2-7|NA|TRBV3-1/TRBV3-2
CASSQRRSLYEQYF
TGTGCCAGCAGCCAACGGAGATCTCTCTACGAGCAGTACTTC
>TRBD1|TRBJ1-2|NA|TRBV4-1
CASSQEGGDRGVYTF
TGCGCCAGCAGCCAAGAAGGGGGGGACAGGGGCGTCTACACCTTC
>NA|TRBJ1-1|NA|TRBV5-3
CARSLFRVTEAFF
TGTGCCAGAAGCTTGTTCCGGGTCACTGAAGCTTTCTTT
>TRBD2|TRBJ2-7|NA|TRBV3-1/TRBV3-2
CASSQALAGSYEQYF
TGTGCCAGCAGCCAAGCCCTAGCGGGGTCCTACGAGCAGTACTTC
>NA|TRBJ2-1|NA|TRBV29-1
CSVEDLTGLSYNEQFF
TGCAGCGTTGAAGATCTTACGGGTCTCTCCTACAATGAGCAGTTCTTC
>NA|TRBJ2-2|NA|TRBV5-4
CASSLAGQGNTGELFF
TGTGCCAGCAGCTTGGCAGGGCAGGGGAACACCGGGGAGCTGTTTTTT
>NA|TRBJ2-7|NA|TRBV4-2
CASSQDLGFGWGYYEQYF
TGTGCCAGCAGCCAAGATTTGGGTTTTGGTTGGGGGTACTACGAGCAGTACTTC